This TCR beta chain was sequenced in a study of OX40 agonist ivuxolimab in advanced cancers. Overall study: Enrollees could have had prior anti-PD-1, anti-PD-L1 or anti-CTLA-4 therapy, which over 35% had received. One hepatocellular carcinoma and a couple of cutaneous melanoma patients partially responded.

This clone has a single count. Per germline, CDR1 SGHVS and CDR2 FNYEAQ. CDR3 length equals 15 residues. Here immunoSEQ multiplex PCR was the method, and the copy in TCRdb shows in-frame clones only, minus some. This repertoire shows tens of thousands of clones, about 70% found once; its top ten account for roughly 15%. J is TRBJ2-5 and V is TRBV7-6; 7 nucleotides line up with TRBD1. The J call is uncertain, as TRBJ2-7 better fits the DNA end. The sequence was obtained from an adult with an advanced solid tumor such as melanoma, head and neck, liver or kidney cancer. Sample: CD4+ or CD8+ T cells sorted from blood, taken in a trial of the OX40 agonist ivuxolimab. The CDR3: CASRHRDSDSYEQYF. CDR3 nucleotides: TGTGCCAGCCGCCACCGGGACAGTGACTCCTACGAGCAGTACTTC.